The 15 T cell receptor beta chains in this list originate from one sample, sequenced in a study of cytomegalovirus exposure and HLA in healthy donors. The PCR had 60 Vbeta and 13 Jbeta primers. Clones were sequenced by immunoSEQ multiplex PCR, and TCRdb holds only the in-frame ones, with some missing. The table lists over 200,000 clones, around 89% of them singletons. The specimen sequenced was PBMCs. The receptors here all came from a woman under 30 in good health and CMV-seronegative.

The chain combines TRBV14 with TRBJ2-5; TRBD2 matches at 14 bases. The germline gives CDR1 SGHDN, CDR2 FVKESK. V lost 4 bases, J lost 5 bases, and 9 bases stayed unmatched. CDR3 length equals 17 residues. CDR3 DNA sequence: TGTGCCAGCAGCCGGGGACTAGCGGGAGTGGTAGGGGAGACCCAGTACTTC. Amino acids: CASSRGLAGVVGETQYF.

The V gene is TRBV13, the J gene TRBJ2-1; perhaps TRBD2 as D (6 bases). Germline lookup yields CDR1 PRHDT and CDR2 FYEKMQ (reference sequence). The CDR3 is 15 residues long. V was shortened by 2 bases and J by 2 bases, with 10 bases between the two germline ends. The chain's CDR3 is CASSLTGLPYNEQFF. In DNA form, the CDR3 reads TGTGCCAGCAGCTTAACAGGACTACCCTACAATGAGCAGTTCTTC.

This chain joins TRBV2 and TRBJ2-4; 13 bases are a match to TRBD2. V dropped 6 bases and J dropped 2; count of bases not matched to a gene: 1. The CDR3 runs 15 residues. Germline lookup yields CDR1 SNHLY and CDR2 FYNNEI. Written as DNA, the CDR3 is TGTGCCAGCAGGGGACTAGCGGGGACCAAAAACATTCAGTACTTC. It translates to CASRGLAGTKNIQYF.

As DNA, the CDR3 is TGCGCCAGCAGCGCGACGGGACAGGGGTTAGGAAACACCATATATTTT. It specifies CASSATGQGLGNTIYF. This sequence joins TRBV5-1 and TRBJ1-3; 10 nucleotides align to TRBD1. The length of the CDR3 is 16 residues. Germline loops: CDR1 SGHRS, CDR2 YFSETQ. After removal of 4 bases from V and 4 bases from J, the junction contained 8 bases not matched to a gene.

This chain connects TRBV7-2 to TRBJ2-7; 9 bases are a match to TRBD2. Trimming took 1 base from V and 6 from J; bases not matched to a gene: 13. CDR1 SGHTA and CDR2 FQGNSA come from the germline V gene. There are 17 residues in the CDR3. The CDR3 DNA reads as TGTGCCAGCAGCTTAGTCGGCACTAGCGGGCCACTGACCGAGCAGTACTTC. This sequence encodes CASSLVGTSGPLTEQYF.

V usage is TRBV27 and J usage is TRBJ1-6, with a possible D match to TRBD1 (6 bases). The CDR3 length is 14 residues. V was pared by 1 base and J by 10 bases, with 11 bases between. The germline gives CDR1 MNHEY, CDR2 SMNVEV (reference sequence). The CDR3 DNA reads TGTGCCAGCAGTTTATTTAGGGGGAGCTCACCCCTCCACTTT. Translating gives CASSLFRGSSPLHF.

This sequence joins TRBV29-1 and TRBJ1-1; no definite D call. This CDR3 has 14 residues. V gave up 6 bases and J gave up 3 bases, with 17 bases separating them. Germline CDR1 SQVTM, CDR2 ANQGSEA. The DNA of the CDR3 is TGCAGCGTCCGGAACCGGGCGGGGTACACTGAAGCTTTCTTT. Translation gives CSVRNRAGYTEAFF.

The chain uses TRBV7-9 and TRBJ1-4; D is undetermined. Germline V gene lookup returns CDR1 SEHNR and CDR2 FQNEAQ (reference sequence). This CDR3 has 15 amino acids. V was clipped by 1 base and J by 1 base, with 7 bases between them. The CDR3 region is CASSLDGVTNEKLFF. In nucleotides, the CDR3 is TGTGCCAGCAGCTTAGACGGGGTAACTAATGAAAAACTGTTTTTT.

The chain has TRBV5-4 and TRBJ2-1; 8 bases fit TRBD1. The trim removed 2 bases at V and 4 bases at J, leaving 5 bases unmatched. The CDR3 consists of 15 residues. Germline CDR1 reads SGHNT; CDR2 reads YYREEE (reference sequence). CDR3: CASSFEQGGYNEQFF. The CDR3 DNA reads as TGTGCCAGCAGCTTCGAACAGGGGGGATACAATGAGCAGTTCTTC.

The gene calls are TRBV25-1 and TRBJ2-1, with D possibly being TRBD1 (5 bases). CDR1 MGHDK and CDR2 SYGVNS come from the germline V gene. The CDR3 consists of 15 residues. The V end was cut by 2 bases, the J end by 2 bases, with 10 bases between. CDR3 residues: CASSEDSLTYNEQFF. The CDR3 nucleotides read TGTGCCAGCAGTGAAGACAGCTTAACCTACAATGAGCAGTTCTTC.

The genes are TRBV28 and TRBJ2-1; D not certain. The germline V gene encodes CDR1 MDHEN and CDR2 SYDVKM. The CDR3 is 11 residues long. V shed 6 bases and J shed 10 bases, with 10 bases lying between them. For the CDR3, the DNA is TGTGCCAGCAGCCGGGTTGGGGAGCAGTTCTTC. Translated: CASSRVGEQFF.

J is TRBJ2-7 and V is TRBV2; TRBD2 matches 7 bases. The germline gives CDR1 SNHLY, CDR2 FYNNEI. The CDR3 covers 13 residues. Trimming at V came to 4 bases and at J to 6 bases, leaving 6 bases not matched to a gene. The CDR3 spells CASSVGLSLEQYF. The CDR3 DNA reads as TGTGCCAGCAGTGTGGGACTATCGCTCGAGCAGTACTTC.

The chain uses TRBV4-3 and TRBJ2-1; 11 nucleotides match TRBD2. V was pared by 0 bases and J by 0 bases, with 16 bases of the junction left unmatched. This CDR3 is built from 22 residues. Per germline, CDR1 LGHNA and CDR2 YSLEER. The CDR3 sequence: CASSQELLLAGVFISSYNEQFF. CDR3 sequence (DNA): TGCGCCAGCAGCCAAGAACTGCTACTAGCGGGGGTTTTTATTAGCTCCTACAATGAGCAGTTCTTC.

This clone appeared a few times. This clone may be a read error of a much larger clone one base away. V usage is TRBV5-4 and J usage is TRBJ1-1; 8 nucleotides match TRBD1. CDR3 length equals 14 residues. V dropped 1 base and J dropped 2; count of bases not matched to a gene: 1. CDR1 is SGHNT and CDR2 is YYREEE in the germline V gene (reference sequence). In DNA, the CDR3 is TGTGCCAGCAGCTTGTCAGGGGGCAACACTGAAGCTTTCTTT. It specifies CASSLSGGNTEAFF.

The genes are TRBV7-6 and TRBJ1-5; 7 nucleotides line up with TRBD1. This CDR3 region has 16 residues. CDR1 is SGHVS, CDR2 FNYEAQ, per germline. J lost 4 bases, V lost 0 bases, and 6 bases had no gene match. The CDR3 region has the DNA TGTGCCAGCAGCTTAGCGGGGGGACAGATTAATCAGCCCCAGCATTTT. Amino acid sequence: CASSLAGGQINQPQHF. The full variable domain, rest sourced from reference TRBV7-6 and TRBJ1-5, is GAGVSQSPRYKVTKRGQDVALRCDPISGHVSLYWYRQALGQGPEFLTYFNYEAQQDKSGLPNDRFSAERPEGSISTLTIQRTEQRDSAMYRCASSLAGGQINQPQHFGDGTRLSIL.